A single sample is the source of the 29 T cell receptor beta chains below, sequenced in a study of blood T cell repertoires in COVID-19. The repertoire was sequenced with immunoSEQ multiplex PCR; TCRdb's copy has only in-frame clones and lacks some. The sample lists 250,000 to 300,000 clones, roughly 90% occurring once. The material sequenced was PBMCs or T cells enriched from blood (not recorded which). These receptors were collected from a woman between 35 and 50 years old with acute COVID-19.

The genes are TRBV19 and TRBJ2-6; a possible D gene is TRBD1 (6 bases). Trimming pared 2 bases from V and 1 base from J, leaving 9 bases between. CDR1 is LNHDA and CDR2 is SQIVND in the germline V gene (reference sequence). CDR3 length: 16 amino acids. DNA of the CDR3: TGTGCCAGTAGTATATTAGGGGGATCTGGGGCCAACGTCCTGACTTTC. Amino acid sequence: CASSILGGSGANVLTF. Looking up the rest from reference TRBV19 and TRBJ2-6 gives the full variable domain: DGGITQSPKYLFRKEGQNVTLSCEQNLNHDAMYWYRQDPGQGLRLIYYSQIVNDFQKGDIAEGYSVSREKKESFPLTVTSAQKNPTAFYLCASSILGGSGANVLTFGAGSRLTVL.

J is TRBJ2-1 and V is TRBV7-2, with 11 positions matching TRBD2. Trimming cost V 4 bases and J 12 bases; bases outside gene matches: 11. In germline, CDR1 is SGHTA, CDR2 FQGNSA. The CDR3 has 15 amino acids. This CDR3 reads CASSSFTSGRGGQFF. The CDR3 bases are TGTGCCAGCAGCTCTTTTACTAGCGGGAGAGGGGGGCAGTTCTTC.

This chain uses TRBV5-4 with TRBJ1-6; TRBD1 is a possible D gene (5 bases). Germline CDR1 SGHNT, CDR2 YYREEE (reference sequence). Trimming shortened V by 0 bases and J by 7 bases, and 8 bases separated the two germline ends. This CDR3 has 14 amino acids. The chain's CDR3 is CASSLEGWNSPLHF. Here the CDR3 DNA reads TGTGCCAGCAGCTTGGAGGGGTGGAATTCACCCCTCCACTTT.

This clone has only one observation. The CDR3 region has the DNA TGTGCCAGCAAACAGGGCGGAAACACCATATATTTT. It is translated as CASKQGGNTIYF. V gene TRBV3-1 (or the pseudogene TRBV3-2) combines with J gene TRBJ1-3; tentative D call: TRBD1 (6 bases). V gave up 7 bases and J gave up 4 bases, with 8 bases separating them. The CDR3 is made up of 12 amino acids. The germline V gene has CDR1 LGHDT and CDR2 YNNKEL (reference sequence).

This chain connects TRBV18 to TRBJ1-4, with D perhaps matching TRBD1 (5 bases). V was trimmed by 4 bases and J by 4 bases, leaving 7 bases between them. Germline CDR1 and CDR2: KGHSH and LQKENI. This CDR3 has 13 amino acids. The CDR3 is CASSQQVNEKLFF. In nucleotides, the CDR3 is TGTGCCAGCTCACAACAGGTTAATGAAAAACTGTTTTTT.

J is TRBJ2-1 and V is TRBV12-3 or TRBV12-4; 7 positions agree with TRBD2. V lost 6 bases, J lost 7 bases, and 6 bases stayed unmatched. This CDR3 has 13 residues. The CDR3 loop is CASSLTSANEQFF. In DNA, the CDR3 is TGTGCCAGCAGCCTTACTAGCGCGAATGAGCAGTTCTTC.

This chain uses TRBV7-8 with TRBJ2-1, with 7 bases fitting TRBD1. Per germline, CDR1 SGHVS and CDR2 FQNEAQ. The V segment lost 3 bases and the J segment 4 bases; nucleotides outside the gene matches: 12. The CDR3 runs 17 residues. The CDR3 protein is CASSLGVAGGFYNEQFF. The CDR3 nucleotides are TGTGCCAGCAGCTTGGGTGTGGCAGGGGGATTTTACAATGAGCAGTTCTTC.

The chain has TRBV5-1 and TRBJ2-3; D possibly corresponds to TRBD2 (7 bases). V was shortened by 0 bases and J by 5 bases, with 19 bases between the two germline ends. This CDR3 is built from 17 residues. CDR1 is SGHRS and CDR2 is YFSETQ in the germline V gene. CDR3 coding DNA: TGCGCCAGCAGCTTGGGGATAGTGGGGGGGCCAGGAGATACGCAGTATTTT. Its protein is CASSLGIVGGPGDTQYF.

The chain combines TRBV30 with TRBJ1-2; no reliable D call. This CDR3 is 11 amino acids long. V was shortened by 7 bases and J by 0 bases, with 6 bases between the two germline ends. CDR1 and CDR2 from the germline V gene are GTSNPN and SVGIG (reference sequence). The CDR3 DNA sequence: TGTGCCTCCTCTACTAACTATGGCTACACCTTC. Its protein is CASSTNYGYTF.

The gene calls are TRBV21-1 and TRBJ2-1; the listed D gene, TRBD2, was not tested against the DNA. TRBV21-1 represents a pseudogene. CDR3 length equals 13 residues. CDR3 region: CASSKGLVLKQFF. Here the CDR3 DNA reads TGTGCCAGCAGCAAGGGACTAGTGCTTAAACAGTTCTTC.

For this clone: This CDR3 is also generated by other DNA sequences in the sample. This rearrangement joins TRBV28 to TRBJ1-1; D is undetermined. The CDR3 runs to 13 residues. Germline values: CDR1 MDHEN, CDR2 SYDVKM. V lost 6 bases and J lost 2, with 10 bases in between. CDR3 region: CASSPRLNTEAFF. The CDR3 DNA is TGTGCCAGCAGCCCCCGACTTAACACTGAAGCTTTCTTT.

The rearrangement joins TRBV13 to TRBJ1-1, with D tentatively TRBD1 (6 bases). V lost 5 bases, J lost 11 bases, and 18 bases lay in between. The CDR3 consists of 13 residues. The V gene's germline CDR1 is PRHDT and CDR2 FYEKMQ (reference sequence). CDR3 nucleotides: TGTGCCAGCAGCGAGCCACAGGGTCTTGGGGCTTTCTTT. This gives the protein CASSEPQGLGAFF.

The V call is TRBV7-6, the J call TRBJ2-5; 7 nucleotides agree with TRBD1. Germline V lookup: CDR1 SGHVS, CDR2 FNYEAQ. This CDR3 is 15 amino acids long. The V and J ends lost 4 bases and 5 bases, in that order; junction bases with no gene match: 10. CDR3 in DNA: TGTGCCAGCAGCTCCCCCATGACAGGGACGGAGACCCAGTACTTC. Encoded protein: CASSSPMTGTETQYF.

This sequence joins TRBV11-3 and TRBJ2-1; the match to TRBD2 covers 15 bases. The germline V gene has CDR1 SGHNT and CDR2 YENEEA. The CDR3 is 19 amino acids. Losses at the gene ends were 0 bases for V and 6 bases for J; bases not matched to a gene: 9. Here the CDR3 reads CASSLEGLAGGRGVNEQFF. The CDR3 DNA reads TGTGCCAGCAGCTTAGAGGGACTAGCGGGAGGCCGGGGGGTCAATGAGCAGTTCTTC.

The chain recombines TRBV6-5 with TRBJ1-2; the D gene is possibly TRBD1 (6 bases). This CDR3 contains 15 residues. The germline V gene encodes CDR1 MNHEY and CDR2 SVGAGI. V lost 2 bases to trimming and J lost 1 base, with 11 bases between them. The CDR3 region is CASSYMGTLNYGYTF. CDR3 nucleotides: TGTGCCAGCAGTTACATGGGGACACTTAACTATGGCTACACCTTC.

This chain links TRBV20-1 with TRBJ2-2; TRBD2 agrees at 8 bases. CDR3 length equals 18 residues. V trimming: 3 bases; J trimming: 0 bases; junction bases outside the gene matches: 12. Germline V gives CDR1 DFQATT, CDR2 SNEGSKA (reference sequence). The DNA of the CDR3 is TGCAGTGCTAGTGCCACCCGGGGTAGCGGGGCGAACACCGGGGAGCTGTTTTTT. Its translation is CSASATRGSGANTGELFF.

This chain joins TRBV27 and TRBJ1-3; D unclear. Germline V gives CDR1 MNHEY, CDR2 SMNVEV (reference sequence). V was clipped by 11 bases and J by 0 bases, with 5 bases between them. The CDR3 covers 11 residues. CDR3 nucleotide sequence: TGTGCCGTTCACTCTGGAAACACCATATATTTT. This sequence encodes CAVHSGNTIYF.

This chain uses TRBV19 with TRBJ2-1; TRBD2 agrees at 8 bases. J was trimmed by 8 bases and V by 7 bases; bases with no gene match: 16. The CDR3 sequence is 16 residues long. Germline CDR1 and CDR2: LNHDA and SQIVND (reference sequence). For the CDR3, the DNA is TGTGCCAGTAAATCTCTAAGAGCGGGAGAATTTCATGAGCAGTTCTTC. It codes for CASKSLRAGEFHEQFF.

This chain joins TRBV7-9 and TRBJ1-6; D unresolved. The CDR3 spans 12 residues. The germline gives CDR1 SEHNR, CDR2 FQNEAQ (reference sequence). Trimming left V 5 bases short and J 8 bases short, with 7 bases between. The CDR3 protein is CASSEGDSPLHF. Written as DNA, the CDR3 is TGTGCCAGCAGCGAGGGAGATTCACCCCTCCACTTT.

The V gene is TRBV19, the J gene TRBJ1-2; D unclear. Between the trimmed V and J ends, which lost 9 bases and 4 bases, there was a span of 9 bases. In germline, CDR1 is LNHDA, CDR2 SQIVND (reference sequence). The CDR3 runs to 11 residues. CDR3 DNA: TGTGCCAGCAGTGTTAGCTATGGCTACACCTTC. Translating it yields CASSVSYGYTF.

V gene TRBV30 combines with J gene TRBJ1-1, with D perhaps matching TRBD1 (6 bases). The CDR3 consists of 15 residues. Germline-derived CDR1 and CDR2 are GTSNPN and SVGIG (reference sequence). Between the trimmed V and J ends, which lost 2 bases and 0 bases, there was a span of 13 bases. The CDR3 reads CAWSFRDRMNTEAFF. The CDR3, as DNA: TGTGCCTGGAGTTTTCGAGACAGGATGAACACTGAAGCTTTCTTT.

The DNA for the CDR3 is TGTGCCAGCAGACCCGACAGGGTGTCGGATACGCAGTATTTT. Residues: CASRPDRVSDTQYF. The V gene is TRBV6-6, the J gene TRBJ2-3, with 7 bases identical to TRBD1. This CDR3 contains 14 residues. With V trimmed by 6 bases and J by 6 bases, 9 bases remained unmatched. Germline lookup yields CDR1 MNHNY and CDR2 SVGAGI (reference sequence).

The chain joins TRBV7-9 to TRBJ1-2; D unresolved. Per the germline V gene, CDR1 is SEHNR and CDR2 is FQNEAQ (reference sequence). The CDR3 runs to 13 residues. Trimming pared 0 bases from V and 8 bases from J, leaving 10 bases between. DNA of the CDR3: TGTGCCAGCAGCTTAGCGCAGGTTGGGGGCTACACCTTC. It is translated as CASSLAQVGGYTF.

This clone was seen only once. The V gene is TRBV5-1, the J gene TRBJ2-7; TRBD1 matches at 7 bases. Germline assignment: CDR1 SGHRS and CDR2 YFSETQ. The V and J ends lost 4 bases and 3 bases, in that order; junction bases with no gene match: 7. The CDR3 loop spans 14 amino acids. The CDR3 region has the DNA TGCGCCAGCAGCCCCTGGACAGGTAACTACGAGCAGTACTTC. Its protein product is CASSPWTGNYEQYF.

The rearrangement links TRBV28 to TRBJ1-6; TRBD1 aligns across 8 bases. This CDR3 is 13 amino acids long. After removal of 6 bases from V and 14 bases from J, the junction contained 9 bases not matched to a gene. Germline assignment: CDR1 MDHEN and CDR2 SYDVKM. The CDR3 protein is CASSPGQGLSLHF. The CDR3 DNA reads TGTGCCAGCAGCCCCGGACAGGGCCTATCCCTCCACTTT.

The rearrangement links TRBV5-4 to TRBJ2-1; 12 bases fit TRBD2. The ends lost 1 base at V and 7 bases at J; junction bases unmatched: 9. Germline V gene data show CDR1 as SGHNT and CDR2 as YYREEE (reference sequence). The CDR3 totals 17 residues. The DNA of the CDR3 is TGTGCCAGCAGCTTGTGGCTAGCGGGAGGGCTGGGAAATGAGCAGTTCTTC. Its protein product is CASSLWLAGGLGNEQFF. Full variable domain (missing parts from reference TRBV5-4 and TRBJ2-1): ETGVTQSPTHLIKTRGQQVTLRCSSQSGHNTVSWYQQALGQGPQFIFQYYREEENGRGNFPPRFSGLQFPNYSSELNVNALELDDSALYLCASSLWLAGGLGNEQFFGPGTRLTVL.

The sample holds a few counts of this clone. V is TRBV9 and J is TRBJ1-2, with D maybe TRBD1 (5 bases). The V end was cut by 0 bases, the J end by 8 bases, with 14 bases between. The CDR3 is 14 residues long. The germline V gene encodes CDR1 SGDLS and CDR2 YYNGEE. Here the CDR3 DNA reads TGTGCCAGCAGCGTAGCCCCCCAGGGATACGGCTACACCTTC. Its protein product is CASSVAPQGYGYTF. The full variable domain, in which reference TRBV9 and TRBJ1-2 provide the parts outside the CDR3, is DSGVTQTPKHLITATGQRVTLRCSPRSGDLSVYWYQQSLDQGLQFLIQYYNGEERAKGNILERFSAQQFPDLHSELNLSSLELGDSALYFCASSVAPQGYGYTFGSGTRLTVV.

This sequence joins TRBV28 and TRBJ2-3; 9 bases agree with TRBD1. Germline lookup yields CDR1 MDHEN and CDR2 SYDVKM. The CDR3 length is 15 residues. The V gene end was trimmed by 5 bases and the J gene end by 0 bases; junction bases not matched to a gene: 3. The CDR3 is CASSLGTGSTDTQYF. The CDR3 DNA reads TGTGCCAGCAGTCTTGGGACAGGGAGCACAGATACGCAGTATTTT.

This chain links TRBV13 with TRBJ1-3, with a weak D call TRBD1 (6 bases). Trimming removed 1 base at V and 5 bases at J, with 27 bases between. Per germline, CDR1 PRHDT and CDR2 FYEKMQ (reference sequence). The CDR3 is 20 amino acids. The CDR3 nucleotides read TGTGCCAGCAGCTTAGCAGTACCCGGACAGCCCGGGATTTGGAGAAACACCATATATTTT. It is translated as CASSLAVPGQPGIWRNTIYF.